A selection of T cell receptor beta chains follows, all from one sample in a study of blood T cells in healthy people across ages. MiXCR, run by TCRdb on the 5' RACE reads, gives a single entry per CDR3 protein. The sample includes hundreds of thousands of distinct CDR3 sequences, 40% to 65% of them seen just once. The sequenced sample consisted of blood. The receptors come from a woman of 80 years or more in good health. CDR3s include the opening cysteine and the closing phenylalanine or tryptophan. Each record gives: J gene, D gene, CDR3 length, clone size, V gene, CDR3 protein, CDR3 DNA. The D gene is left open where the match is weak. Clone sizes are given selectively: once, few, many, or a class where the clone is expanded.

TRBJ2-5,TRBD1,15,-,TRBV7-3,CASSLDRGHFETQYF,TGTGCCAGCAGCCTGGACAGGGGGCATTTCGAGACCCAGTACTTC
TRBJ2-3,-,16,many,TRBV6-1,CASSEYRGASRGAQYF,TGTGCCAGCAGTGAATATAGGGGGGCTAGCCGAGGGGCTCAGTATTTT
TRBJ2-5,-,15,-,TRBV29-1,CSVPKETGYQETQYF,TGCAGCGTCCCTAAGGAAACAGGGTACCAAGAGACCCAGTACTTC
TRBJ1-6,-,15,-,TRBV7-3,CASSLTKGQGSPLHF,TGTGCCAGCAGCTTAACGAAGGGACAAGGTTCACCCCTCCACTTT
TRBJ1-2,TRBD1,16,-,TRBV12-3/TRBV12-4,CASSFDRTGLNYGYTF,TGTGCCAGCAGTTTCGATAGGACAGGCCTCAACTATGGCTACACCTTC
TRBJ2-1,TRBD2,16,-,TRBV28,CASSTDWASGRNEQFF,TGTGCCAGCAGTACCGATTGGGCTAGCGGGAGAAATGAGCAGTTCTTC
TRBJ2-4,-,14,few,TRBV28,CASSSPSHGGIQYF,TGTGCCAGCAGTTCCCCAAGTCACGGCGGTATTCAGTACTTC
TRBJ2-1,-,15,-,TRBV11-2,CASSITGPRRNERFF,TGTGCCAGCAGCATCACAGGGCCTCGGCGGAATGAGCGGTTCTTC
TRBJ2-6,TRBD1,20,-,TRBV6-5,CASSYPSDRAFHSGANVLTF,TGTGCCAGCAGTTACCCCTCGGACAGGGCCTTCCACTCTGGGGCCAACGTCCTGACTTTC
TRBJ2-1,-,16,many,TRBV6-5,CASRRDGPSSYNEQFF,TGTGCCAGCAGACGGGACGGGCCGAGCTCCTACAATGAGCAGTTCTTC
TRBJ2-7,-,14,few,TRBV12-3/TRBV12-4,CASRLTGPTYEQYF,TGTGCCAGCAGGCTAACCGGTCCTACTTACGAGCAGTACTTC
TRBJ1-6,-,15,-,TRBV12-3/TRBV12-4,CASRNPTVNNSPLHF,TGTGCCAGCAGGAACCCGACGGTTAATAATTCACCCCTCCACTTT
TRBJ2-1,-,15,-,TRBV20-1,CSARKTRGAHDEQFF,TGCAGTGCTCGCAAAACTCGGGGGGCCCATGATGAGCAGTTTTTC
TRBJ2-5,-,16,many,TRBV24-1,CATSDLDTGRQETQYF,TGTGCCACCAGTGATTTAGACACAGGGCGACAAGAGACCCAGTACTTC
TRBJ1-6,-,14,-,TRBV7-8,CASSTGLYNSPLHF,TGTGCCAGCAGTACAGGGCTTTATAATTCACCCCTCCACTTT
TRBJ1-1,TRBD1,16,-,TRBV5-6,CASSLGGTGGYTEAFF,TGTGCCAGCAGCTTGGGGGGGACAGGGGGCTATACTGAAGCTTTCTTT
TRBJ2-4,-,15,-,TRBV5-6,CASSRAVGAKNIQYF,TGTGCCAGCAGCCGGGCGGTGGGGGCCAAAAACATTCAGTACTTC
TRBJ2-7,-,15,-,TRBV12-3/TRBV12-4,CASSPSGRGTWERYF,TGTGCCAGCAGTCCGTCGGGAAGGGGTACTTGGGAGCGGTACTTC
TRBJ2-1,TRBD1,15,-,TRBV24-1,CATSDSGGSYNEQFF,TGTGCCACCAGTGATTCAGGGGGCTCCTACAATGAGCAGTTCTTC
TRBJ1-5,-,18,-,TRBV18,CASSPRTPGVAGNQPQHF,TGTGCCAGCTCACCACGTACCCCAGGGGTAGCGGGCAATCAGCCCCAGCATTTT
TRBJ2-1,TRBD2,16,-,TRBV18,CASSPPTSGGYNEQFF,TGTGCCAGCTCACCACCAACTAGCGGGGGCTACAATGAGCAGTTCTTC
TRBJ2-3,-,13,many,TRBV29-1,CSVEAISTDTQYF,TGCAGCGTTGAAGCTATAAGCACAGATACGCAGTATTTT
TRBJ2-1,TRBD2,15,many,TRBV20-1,CSARDHSGGYNEQFF,TGCAGTGCTAGAGATCATAGCGGGGGCTACAATGAGCAGTTCTTC
TRBJ1-1,-,15,-,TRBV5-1,CASSLGTGINTEAFF,TGCGCCAGCAGCTTGGGTACAGGGATCAACACTGAAGCTTTCTTT
TRBJ1-2,-,15,-,TRBV5-6,CASSPWGRTDYGYTF,TGTGCCAGCAGCCCCTGGGGACGGACAGACTATGGCTACACCTTC
TRBJ2-7,TRBD1,15,once,TRBV4-1,CASSLQTGMEREQYF,TGCGCCAGCAGCCTTCAGACAGGGATGGAGCGCGAGCAGTACTTC
TRBJ2-7,TRBD2,15,-,TRBV6-4,CASSHLAGEGYEQYF,TGTGCCAGCAGCCATCTAGCGGGAGAGGGGTACGAGCAGTACTTC
TRBJ2-4,TRBD1,15,-,TRBV24-1,CASSESGTGGSIQYF,TGTGCCTCCAGTGAATCTGGGACAGGGGGCAGCATTCAGTACTTC
TRBJ2-7,-,13,-,TRBV10-3,CAISEGGEYEQYF,TGTGCCATCAGTGAGGGAGGGGAATACGAGCAGTACTTC
TRBJ2-1,TRBD2,14,many,TRBV6-5,CASSREGPYNEQFF,TGTGCCAGCAGCCGGGAGGGCCCCTACAATGAGCAGTTCTTC
TRBJ2-1,-,13,many,TRBV6-5,CASRLVGADEQFF,TGTGCCAGCAGGCTCGTTGGGGCGGATGAGCAGTTCTTC
TRBJ2-5,-,13,many,TRBV20-1,CSARDQAQETQYF,TGCAGTGCTAGAGATCAGGCCCAAGAGACCCAGTACTTC
TRBJ1-5,-,14,-,TRBV5-6,CASSLGPTQQPQHF,TGTGCCAGCAGCTTAGGACCGACCCAGCAGCCCCAGCATTTT
TRBJ1-2,-,16,-,TRBV6-6,CASSDPRGFLIYGYTF,TGTGCCAGCAGTGACCCCCGTGGGTTCCTTATCTATGGCTACACCTTC
TRBJ2-6,TRBD1,18,few,TRBV29-1,CSVKGPDRGNSGANVLTF,TGCAGCGTAAAGGGGCCGGACAGGGGAAACTCTGGGGCCAACGTCCTGACTTTC
TRBJ2-3,-,14,-,TRBV27,CASSTRTVPDTQYF,TGTGCCAGCAGTACCCGGACTGTCCCCGATACGCAGTATTTT
TRBJ2-3,-,14,-,TRBV5-1,CASSPGVGQDTQSF,TGCGCCAGCAGCCCAGGGGTGGGTCAAGATACGCAGTCTTTT
TRBJ2-3,-,15,many,TRBV2,CASSEARGGTDTQYF,TGTGCCAGCAGTGAAGCGCGCGGGGGCACAGATACGCAGTATTTT